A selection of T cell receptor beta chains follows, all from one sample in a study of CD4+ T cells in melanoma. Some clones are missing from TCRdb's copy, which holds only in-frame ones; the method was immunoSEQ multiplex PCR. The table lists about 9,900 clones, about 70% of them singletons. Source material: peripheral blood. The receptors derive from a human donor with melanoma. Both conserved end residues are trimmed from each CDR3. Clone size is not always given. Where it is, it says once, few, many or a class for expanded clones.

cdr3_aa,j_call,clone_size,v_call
ASSQGAGLSGANVLT,TRBJ2-6,-,TRBV4-1
ASSEYRSSYEQY,TRBJ2-7,-,TRBV25-1
ASSLVLGNKETQY,TRBJ2-5,-,TRBV7-3
ASRAGQGRNEQF,TRBJ2-1,-,TRBV28
ASSFGGRGGSYEQY,TRBJ2-7,-,TRBV7-6
ASSQVRVGSQAETQY,TRBJ2-5,few,TRBV4-2
ASNPGQGRQPQH,TRBJ1-5,once,TRBV7-8
AISDGVETQY,TRBJ2-5,few,TRBV10-3
SVDQGALNTGELF,TRBJ2-2,few,TRBV29-1
ASSGTTANTGELF,TRBJ2-2,-,TRBV9
ASSLTTNTEAF,TRBJ1-1,-,TRBV11-3
ASSLGRAGKGYEQY,TRBJ2-7,-,TRBV5-4
ASSDLKRYPQETQY,TRBJ2-5,-,TRBV6-4
ASSPNRDSGNTIY,TRBJ1-3,-,TRBV27
ASRDTDTQY,TRBJ2-3,few,TRBV6-6
ASSPEGGASYNEQF,TRBJ2-1,-,TRBV7-6
ASSSKLAGGLGTQY,TRBJ2-5,-,TRBV5-5
ASSLFLGQKNYGYT,TRBJ1-2,-,TRBV7-2
ASSRGAQETQY,TRBJ2-5,once,TRBV7-7
ASSSGAPYEQY,TRBJ2-7,-,TRBV27
ASSLATQETQY,TRBJ2-5,few,TRBV7-6
ASSLSSSYNEQF,TRBJ2-1,-,TRBV5-1
ASSPSGVQTQY,TRBJ2-5,-,TRBV27
ASSLGTGGVGNQPQH,TRBJ1-5,-,TRBV11-2
ASRGDREAF,TRBJ1-1,-,TRBV6-6
ASALIRAVNEQF,TRBJ2-1,-,TRBV6-5
ASSVDGDTYEQY,TRBJ2-7,few,TRBV9
ASSKSWQGLNTEAF,TRBJ1-1,few,TRBV21-1
ASSESAGGTGELF,TRBJ2-2,few,TRBV10-1
ASSPNGVTDTQY,TRBJ2-3,-,TRBV6-5
ASGLLGTGMEKLF,TRBJ1-4,-,TRBV12-5
ASSLDVGISLAGAETQY,TRBJ2-5,-,TRBV11-2
ASSLARLAGIPNTGELF,TRBJ2-2,-,TRBV7-6
ASSIDRAETQY,TRBJ2-5,-,TRBV19
ASSPGQGSYEQY,TRBJ2-7,-,TRBV6-6
SVLAYGEQF,TRBJ2-1,-,TRBV20-1
ASSTQGGDTQY,TRBJ2-3,once,TRBV9
ASSYSGTVYGYT,TRBJ1-2,once,TRBV6-5
ASSITGGNTEAF,TRBJ1-1,-,TRBV7-9
ASSQVTYEQY,TRBJ2-7,-,TRBV2
ASSLRTHYNEQF,TRBJ2-1,few,TRBV7-2
ASSDLRERPQH,TRBJ1-5,-,TRBV2
ASSWDRSVTEAF,TRBJ1-1,-,TRBV5-6
ASSPGTAGYT,TRBJ1-2,-,TRBV7-2